The sequence of this TCR beta chain was determined in a study of T-cell memory formation after mild COVID-19. In the study overall: Largely donor-specific TCR clusters were found.

Only one count was recorded for this clonotype. Using its own MiXCR run on the 5' RACE reads, TCRdb lists one record per CDR3 protein. The profile shows about 470,000 distinct CDR3 sequences, 25% of them singletons. In germline, CDR1 is DFQATT, CDR2 SNEGSKA (reference sequence). The ends lost 3 bases at V and 8 bases at J; junction bases unmatched: 20. The CDR3 is 20 amino acids. This TCR came from an adult woman who had mild COVID-19 (a few samples of this study predate the infection). Cell type and time point are not known. The rearrangement uses TRBV20-1 and TRBJ2-1; TRBD2 matches 15 bases. The sample consisted of PBMCs or a T cell subset sorted from them (not recorded which). CDR3: CSARWGIGLAGGSEIDEQFF. The DNA of the CDR3 is TGCAGTGCTAGGTGGGGAATTGGACTAGCGGGGGGGAGCGAGATCGATGAGCAGTTCTTC.